Following are 28 T cell receptor beta chains from one sample sequenced in a study of metastatic and nonmetastatic thyroid tumors. With MiXCR, TCRdb reprocessed the PCR reads. The sample carries just over 30,000 clones, roughly 19% recorded once. None of the patients had undergone any treatment ahead of thyroid surgery. The sample comprised blood. These receptors were obtained from a female donor with papillary thyroid cancer or a benign thyroid nodule (not recorded which). Some clones in this sample may be carry-over from other donors' samples.

This clone was recorded many times. The rearrangement links TRBV11-2 to TRBJ1-2; D is uncertain. The CDR3 is made up of 14 amino acids. The germline gives CDR1 SGHAT, CDR2 FQNNGV. Between the trimmed V and J ends, which lost 2 bases and 1 base, there was a span of 8 bases. The CDR3 DNA reads as TGTGCCAGCAGCTTAACAGATGTTAACTATGGCTACACCTTC. Protein sequence: CASSLTDVNYGYTF. The full variable domain, with the rest looked up from reference TRBV11-2 and TRBJ1-2, is EAGVAQSPRYKIIEKRQSVAFWCNPISGHATLYWYQQILGQGPKLLIQFQNNGVVDDSQLPKDRFSAERLKGVDSTLKIQPAKLEDSAVYLCASSLTDVNYGYTFGSGTRLTVV.

Comment on this clone: An end of the junction differs from the germline gene, which may be a read error. The CDR3 region has the DNA TGTGCCAGCTGTTACAAAAGGGGACACGAGCAGTACTTC. This codes for CASCYKRGHEQYF. V and J are TRBV6-5 and TRBJ2-7; TRBD1 or TRBD2 may be the D gene (5 bases each). The CDR3 is made up of 13 amino acids. CDR1 is MNHEY, CDR2 SVGAGI, per germline.

This clone has at least ten counts. The gene calls are TRBV5-5 and TRBJ2-7, with 12 bases fitting TRBD2. The V gene's germline CDR1 is SGHKS and CDR2 YYEKEE (reference sequence). The V gene end was trimmed by 0 bases and the J gene end by 1 base; junction bases not matched to a gene: 2. The CDR3 loop spans 16 amino acids. The CDR3 loop is CASSLGLAGASYEQYF. The CDR3 DNA reads as TGTGCCAGCAGCTTGGGACTAGCGGGGGCATCCTACGAGCAGTACTTC.

This clone was counted only a few times. This chain connects TRBV28 to TRBJ2-1; 8 bases align to TRBD1. CDR1 and CDR2 (germline): MDHEN, SYDVKM. The CDR3 runs 14 residues. Trimming cost V 7 bases and J 4 bases; bases outside gene matches: 6. The CDR3 reads CASKPGQAYNEQFF. CDR3 bases: TGTGCCAGCAAGCCGGGACAGGCTTACAATGAGCAGTTCTTC.

This clone has a count of ten or more. This rearrangement joins TRBV29-1 to TRBJ1-3; 8 bases line up with TRBD1. In germline, CDR1 is SQVTM, CDR2 ANQGSEA. V gave up 0 bases and J gave up 8 bases; unmatched junction bases: 9. This CDR3 has 15 residues. CDR3: CSVEDYDRGSDTIYF. In nucleotides, the CDR3 is TGCAGCGTTGAAGATTACGACAGGGGTTCTGACACCATATATTTT.

Many counts were recorded for this clone. The V call is TRBV4-1, the J call TRBJ2-7; either TRBD1 or TRBD2 may fit D (7 bases each). CDR3 size: 15 residues. CDR1 is MGHRA, CDR2 YSYEKL, per germline. Trimming removed 1 base at V and 5 bases at J, with 15 bases between. The CDR3 coding sequence is TGCGCCAGCAGCCAAGTGGCAGGGGGGGCCCACGAGCAGTACTTC. This encodes CASSQVAGGAHEQYF.

This clone was detected only a few times. The genes are TRBV6-1 and TRBJ1-2, with 7 positions matching TRBD1. From germline, CDR1 is MNHNS and CDR2 SASEGT. This CDR3 is built from 13 residues. With V trimmed by 5 bases and J by 6 bases, 6 bases remained unmatched. CDR3 protein: CASSWTGNHGYTF. The CDR3, as DNA: TGTGCCAGCAGTTGGACAGGAAACCATGGCTACACCTTC.

The chain has TRBV5-1 and TRBJ2-5; 8 bases map to TRBD2. Germline CDR1 is SGHRS and CDR2 is YFSETQ. J gave up 4 bases and V 3 bases, and 5 bases lay outside the gene matches. The CDR3 has 14 amino acids. CDR3 protein: CASSSNLAGETQYF. As DNA, the CDR3 is TGCGCCAGCAGCTCCAACCTAGCGGGAGAGACCCAGTACTTC.

At least ten counts were recorded for this clone. The J gene is TRBJ1-5, the V gene TRBV20-1, with D unclear. This CDR3 has 12 amino acids. V was pared by 2 bases and J by 3 bases, with 5 bases between. Germline lookup yields CDR1 DFQATT and CDR2 SNEGSKA (reference sequence). The CDR3, as DNA: TGCAGTGCTAGACAAAACAATCAGCCCCAGCATTTT. Its translation: CSARQNNQPQHF.

The chain joins TRBV6-1 to TRBJ2-2; unclear D gene. V lost 5 bases to trimming and J lost 1 base, with 8 bases between them. Germline V CDR1 and CDR2: MNHNS, SASEGT. The CDR3 length is 14 residues. The CDR3: CASSSYLNTGELFF. CDR3 bases: TGTGCCAGCAGTTCCTACTTGAACACCGGGGAGCTGTTTTTT.

This clone was counted at least ten times. This chain joins TRBV18 and TRBJ1-2; D uncertain. CDR3 length equals 14 residues. The V gene's germline CDR1 is KGHSH and CDR2 LQKENI. V was trimmed by 2 bases and J by 3 bases, leaving 10 bases between them. The CDR3 is CASSPRYRHYGYTF. The CDR3 DNA is TGTGCCAGCTCACCAAGGTACAGACACTATGGCTACACCTTC. The entire variable domain, with the rest obtained from reference TRBV18 and TRBJ1-2, is as follows: NAGVMQNPRHLVRRRGQEARLRCSPMKGHSHVYWYRQLPEEGLKFMVYLQKENIIDESGMPKERFSAEFPKEGPSILRIQQVVRGDSAAYFCASSPRYRHYGYTFGSGTRLTVV.

The V gene is TRBV10-2, the J gene TRBJ2-7; TRBD1 is a possible D gene (6 bases). This CDR3 comprises 13 residues. CDR1 is WSHSY and CDR2 is SAAADI in the germline V gene. The V end was cut by 6 bases, the J end by 7 bases, with 16 bases between. Here the CDR3 DNA reads TGCGCCAGCAGAAACAGGGAGTTGGGGGAGCAGTACTTC. It codes for CASRNRELGEQYF.

This clone was seen only a few times. This chain connects TRBV10-1 to TRBJ2-1; D call uncertain. In germline, CDR1 is WNHNN, CDR2 SYGVQD (reference sequence). Trimming removed 2 bases at V and 2 bases at J, with 7 bases between. The CDR3 is made up of 14 amino acids. DNA for the CDR3: TGCGCCAGCAGTGAGGGCGACGCCTACAATGAGCAGTTCTTC. Protein sequence: CASSEGDAYNEQFF.

The gene calls are TRBV6-1 and TRBJ1-2, with 7 bases lining up with TRBD1. CDR1 and CDR2 from the germline V gene are MNHNS and SASEGT. The CDR3 has 11 residues. V shed 8 bases, J shed 5 bases, and the junction held 2 bases outside the gene matches. The CDR3: CASVQGYGYTF. The CDR3 nucleotides read TGTGCCAGCGTACAGGGGTATGGCTACACCTTC.

The chain couples TRBV20-1 to TRBJ2-7; TRBD1 aligns across 8 bases. The trim removed 3 bases at V and 6 bases at J, leaving 10 bases unmatched. Germline V gives CDR1 DFQATT, CDR2 SNEGSKA (reference sequence). The CDR3 runs to 14 residues. The CDR3: CSASSGTGGAEQYF. The CDR3 coding sequence is TGCAGTGCTAGTTCCGGGACAGGAGGGGCCGAGCAGTACTTC.

This clone was seen many times. V and J are TRBV7-9 and TRBJ2-3; weak D call: TRBD1 (6 bases). V dropped 3 bases and J dropped 1 base, with 8 bases sitting between them. CDR1 is SEHNR, CDR2 FQNEAQ, per germline (reference sequence). The CDR3 has 14 amino acids. CDR3 loop: CASSFAGGTDTQYF. The CDR3 bases are TGTGCCAGCAGCTTCGCAGGGGGCACAGATACGCAGTATTTT.

At least ten counts were recorded for this clone. The rearrangement uses TRBV11-2 and TRBJ1-1; TRBD1 matches at 9 bases. The CDR3 length is 15 residues. The junction had 3 bases not matched to a gene; V was cut back by 1 base and J by 3 bases. Germline V gene sequence: CDR1 SGHAT, CDR2 FQNNGV. The CDR3 here is CASSLGQGGYTEAFF. CDR3 nucleotides: TGTGCCAGCAGCTTAGGACAGGGGGGCTACACTGAAGCTTTCTTT.

This clone was observed many times. The chain uses TRBV19 and TRBJ2-5, with D maybe TRBD1 (7 bases). The CDR3 has 13 amino acids. Trimming left V 5 bases short and J 7 bases short, with 14 bases between. The germline gives CDR1 LNHDA, CDR2 SQIVND (reference sequence). The CDR3 DNA reads as TGTGCCAGTAGTGTCGGGCAGGGGGGGACCCAGTACTTC. Translation: CASSVGQGGTQYF.

This clone counts as medium-sized. This chain joins TRBV27 and TRBJ2-7; D is unresolved. V shed 4 bases and J shed 6 bases, with 13 bases lying between them. The CDR3 runs to 13 residues. Per germline, CDR1 MNHEY and CDR2 SMNVEV (reference sequence). The chain's CDR3 is CASSSGPTSEQYF. CDR3 nucleotide sequence: TGTGCCAGCAGTTCCGGACCGACCTCCGAGCAGTACTTC.

This clone was counted many times. The chain joins TRBV7-2 to TRBJ2-2, with D unclear. Per germline, CDR1 SGHTA and CDR2 FQGNSA. The CDR3 has 13 amino acids. The germline V and J ends were trimmed by 3 bases and 1 base, with 3 bases remaining between them. The CDR3 protein is CASSFGNTGELFF. The CDR3 coding sequence is TGTGCCAGCAGCTTCGGGAACACCGGGGAGCTGTTTTTT. The whole variable domain, remainder taken from reference TRBV7-2 and TRBJ2-2, is GAGVSQSPSNKVTEKGKDVELRCDPISGHTALYWYRQSLGQGLEFLIYFQGNSAPDKSGLPSDRFSAERTGGSVSTLTIQRTQQEDSAVYLCASSFGNTGELFFGEGSRLTVL.

The chain joins TRBV5-6 to TRBJ1-1; maybe TRBD1 (5 bases). This CDR3 spans 13 amino acids. V lost 3 bases, J lost 5 bases, and 11 bases lay in between. Germline V gives CDR1 SGHDT, CDR2 YYEEEE. The CDR3 coding sequence is TGTGCCAGCAGCTCCAGATGGGGGACTGAAGCTTTCTTT. This sequence encodes CASSSRWGTEAFF.

In its sample, this clone was seen many times. This chain links TRBV20-1 with TRBJ2-1; 9 bases fit TRBD2. The CDR3 consists of 16 residues. The ends lost 0 bases at V and 0 bases at J; junction bases unmatched: 3. CDR1 is DFQATT, CDR2 SNEGSKA, per germline (reference sequence). The DNA of the CDR3 is TGCAGTGCTAGAGATCTAGCGGGGAGCTCCTACAATGAGCAGTTCTTC. It specifies CSARDLAGSSYNEQFF.

In its sample, this clone was seen many times. This chain joins TRBV5-1 and TRBJ1-2; 7 positions match TRBD1. J gave up 1 base and V 5 bases, and 11 bases lay outside the gene matches. Germline V lookup: CDR1 SGHRS, CDR2 YFSETQ. The CDR3 consists of 16 residues. As DNA, the CDR3 is TGCGCCAGCAGGATCACTCCGAGACAGGGTAACTATGGCTACACCTTC. This gives the protein CASRITPRQGNYGYTF.

The chain employs TRBV6-1 and TRBJ2-5; 7 bases line up with TRBD1. The CDR3 has 13 residues. V gave up 8 bases and J gave up 3 bases; unmatched junction bases: 6. Germline V gives CDR1 MNHNS, CDR2 SASEGT. CDR3 sequence reads: CASARQGEETQYF. The CDR3 DNA sequence: TGTGCCAGCGCGCGACAGGGAGAAGAGACCCAGTACTTC.

This rearrangement joins TRBV7-2 to TRBJ2-5; 7 bases match TRBD2. Trimming removed 4 bases from V and 1 base from J; junction bases left unmatched: 12. This CDR3 is 17 amino acids long. Germline lookup yields CDR1 SGHTA and CDR2 FQGNSA. The CDR3 reads CASSSFPRGGLQETQYF. The CDR3 bases are TGTGCCAGCAGCTCGTTCCCGCGGGGAGGGCTCCAAGAGACCCAGTACTTC. Drawing the rest from reference TRBV7-2 and TRBJ2-5, the complete variable domain is GAGVSQSPSNKVTEKGKDVELRCDPISGHTALYWYRQSLGQGLEFLIYFQGNSAPDKSGLPSDRFSAERTGGSVSTLTIQRTQQEDSAVYLCASSSFPRGGLQETQYFGPGTRLLVL.

J is TRBJ1-2 and V is TRBV30; D gene unclear. The CDR3 has 12 amino acids. Trimming took off 2 bases at V and 1 base at J, with 5 bases between the two ends. Germline CDR1 GTSNPN, CDR2 SVGIG (reference sequence). This CDR3 reads CAWSRINYGYTF. The CDR3 nucleotides are TGTGCCTGGAGTCGAATTAACTATGGCTACACCTTC. The whole variable domain, filled in from reference TRBV30 and TRBJ1-2, reads SQTIHQWPATLVQPVGSPLSLECTVEGTSNPNLYWYRQAAGRGLQLLFYSVGIGQISSEVPQNLSASRPQDRQFILSSKKLLLSDSGFYLCAWSRINYGYTFGSGTRLTVV.

This clone was seen ten or more times. In DNA, the CDR3 is TGCAGTGCTAACCGGGGGGTGTACGAGCAGTACTTC. Its translation is CSANRGVYEQYF. V and J are TRBV20-1 and TRBJ2-7, with 7 bases fitting TRBD2. CDR3 length: 12 amino acids. V gave up 4 bases and J gave up 4 bases; unmatched junction bases: 4. Germline V lookup: CDR1 DFQATT, CDR2 SNEGSKA (reference sequence).

This clone has more than one count but fewer than ten. This chain connects TRBV19 to TRBJ1-1, with a weak D call TRBD1 (6 bases). The CDR3 runs to 13 residues. Per germline, CDR1 LNHDA and CDR2 SQIVND (reference sequence). V lost 6 bases, J lost 3 bases, and 11 bases lay in between. As DNA, the CDR3 is TGTGCCAGTAGGCAGGGGAGGCACACTGAAGCTTTCTTT. This gives the protein CASRQGRHTEAFF.